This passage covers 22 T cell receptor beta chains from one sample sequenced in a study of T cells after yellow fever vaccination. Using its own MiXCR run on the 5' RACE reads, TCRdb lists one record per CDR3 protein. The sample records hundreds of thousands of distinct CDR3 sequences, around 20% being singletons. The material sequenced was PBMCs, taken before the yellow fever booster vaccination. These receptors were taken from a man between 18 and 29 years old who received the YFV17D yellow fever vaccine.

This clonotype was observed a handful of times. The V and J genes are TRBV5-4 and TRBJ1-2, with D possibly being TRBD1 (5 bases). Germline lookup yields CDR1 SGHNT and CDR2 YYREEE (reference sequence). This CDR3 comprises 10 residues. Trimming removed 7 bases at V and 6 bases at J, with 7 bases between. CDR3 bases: TGTGCCAGCGGGGCGGATGGCTACACCTTC. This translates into CASGADGYTF.

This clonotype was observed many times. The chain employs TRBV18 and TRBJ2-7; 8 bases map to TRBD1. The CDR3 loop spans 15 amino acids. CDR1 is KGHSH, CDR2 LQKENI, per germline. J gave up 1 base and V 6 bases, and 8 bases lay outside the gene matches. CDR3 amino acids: CASSPGTGISYEQYV. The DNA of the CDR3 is TGTGCCAGCTCCCCCGGGACAGGCATTTCCTACGAGCAGTACGTC.

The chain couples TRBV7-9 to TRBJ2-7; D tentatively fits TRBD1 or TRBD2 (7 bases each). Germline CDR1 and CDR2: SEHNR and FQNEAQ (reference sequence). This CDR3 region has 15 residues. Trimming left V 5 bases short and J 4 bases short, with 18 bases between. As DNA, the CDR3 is TGTGCCAGCAGCCCCGGACAGGCGGGGGAGTACGAGCAGTACGTC. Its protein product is CASSPGQAGEYEQYV.

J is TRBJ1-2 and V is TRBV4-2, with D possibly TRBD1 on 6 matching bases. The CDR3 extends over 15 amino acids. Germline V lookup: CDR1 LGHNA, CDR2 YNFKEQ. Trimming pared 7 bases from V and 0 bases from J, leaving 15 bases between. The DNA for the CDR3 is TGTGCCAGCACCCCAGGAACAGGGCCTAACTATGGCTACACCTTC. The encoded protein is CASTPGTGPNYGYTF.

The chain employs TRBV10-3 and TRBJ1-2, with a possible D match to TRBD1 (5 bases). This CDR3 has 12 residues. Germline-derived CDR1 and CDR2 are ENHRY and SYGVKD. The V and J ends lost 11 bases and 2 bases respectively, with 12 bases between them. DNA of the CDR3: TGTGCCGTCTATGGGGGGAACTATGGCTACACCTTC. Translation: CAVYGGNYGYTF.

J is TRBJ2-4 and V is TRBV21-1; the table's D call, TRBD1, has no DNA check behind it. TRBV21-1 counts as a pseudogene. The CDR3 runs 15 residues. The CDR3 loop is CASSKGQLAKNIQYF. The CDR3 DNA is TGTGCCAGCAGCAAAGGACAGTTAGCCAAAAACATTCAGTACTTC.

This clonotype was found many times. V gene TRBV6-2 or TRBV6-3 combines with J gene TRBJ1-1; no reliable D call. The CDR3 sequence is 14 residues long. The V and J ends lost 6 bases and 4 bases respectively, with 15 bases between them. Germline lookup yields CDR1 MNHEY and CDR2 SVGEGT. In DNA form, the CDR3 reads TGTGCCAGCAGCTTCCTGTCTCGGAGCACTGAAGCTTTCTTT. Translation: CASSFLSRSTEAFF.

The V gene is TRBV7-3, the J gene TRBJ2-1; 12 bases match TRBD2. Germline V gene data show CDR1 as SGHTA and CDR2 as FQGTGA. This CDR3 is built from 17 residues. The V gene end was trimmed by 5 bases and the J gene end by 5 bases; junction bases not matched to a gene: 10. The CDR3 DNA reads TGTGCCAGCAGCCCCACACCGTGGACTAGCGGGGACAATGAGCAGTTCTTC. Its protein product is CASSPTPWTSGDNEQFF.

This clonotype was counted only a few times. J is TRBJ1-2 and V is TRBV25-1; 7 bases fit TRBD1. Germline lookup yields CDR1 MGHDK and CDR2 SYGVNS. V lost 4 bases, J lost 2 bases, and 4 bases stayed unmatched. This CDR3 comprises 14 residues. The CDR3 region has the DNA TGTGCCAGCAGTGTCGGGACAGCGAACTATGGCTACACCTTC. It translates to CASSVGTANYGYTF.

Written as DNA, the CDR3 is TGTGCCAGCGGCCTAGCGGGCGATTTGAAAGATACGCAGTATTTT. This encodes CASGLAGDLKDTQYF. The chain carries TRBV28 and TRBJ2-3; 8 bases line up with TRBD2. The CDR3 spans 15 residues. The germline V gene encodes CDR1 MDHEN and CDR2 SYDVKM. J lost 5 bases, V lost 8 bases, and 12 bases had no gene match. The variable domain in full, with the rest retrieved from reference TRBV28 and TRBJ2-3, is DVKVTQSSRYLVKRTGEKVFLECVQDMDHENMFWYRQDPGLGLRLIYFSYDVKMKEKGDIPEGYSVSREKKERFSLILESASTNQTSMYLCASGLAGDLKDTQYFGPGTRLTVL.

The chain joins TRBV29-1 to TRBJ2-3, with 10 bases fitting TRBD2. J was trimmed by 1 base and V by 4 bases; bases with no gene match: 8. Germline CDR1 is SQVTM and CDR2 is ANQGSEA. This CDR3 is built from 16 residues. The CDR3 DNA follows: TGCAGCGTTGTGTCTAGCGGGGGACGGGGCACAGATACGCAGTATTTT. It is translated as CSVVSSGGRGTDTQYF.

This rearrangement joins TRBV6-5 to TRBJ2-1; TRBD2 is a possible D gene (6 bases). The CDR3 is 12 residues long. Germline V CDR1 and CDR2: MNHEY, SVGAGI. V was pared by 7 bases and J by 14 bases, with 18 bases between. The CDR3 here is CASTSSGGSEFF. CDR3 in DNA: TGTGCCAGCACCTCCTCCGGAGGGTCCGAGTTCTTC.

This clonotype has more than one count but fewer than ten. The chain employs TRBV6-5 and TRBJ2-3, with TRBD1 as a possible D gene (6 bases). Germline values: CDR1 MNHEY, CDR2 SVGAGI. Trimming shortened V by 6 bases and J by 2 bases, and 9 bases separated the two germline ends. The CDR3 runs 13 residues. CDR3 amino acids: CASRTGYTDTQYF. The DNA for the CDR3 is TGTGCCAGCAGGACAGGATACACAGATACGCAGTATTTT.

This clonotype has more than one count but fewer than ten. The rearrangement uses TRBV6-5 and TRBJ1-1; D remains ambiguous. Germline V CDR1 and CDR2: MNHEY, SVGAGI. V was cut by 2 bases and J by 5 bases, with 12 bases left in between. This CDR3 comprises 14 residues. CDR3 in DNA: TGTGCCAGCAGTTACCGGGATACGGGGACTGAAGCTTTCTTT. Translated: CASSYRDTGTEAFF.

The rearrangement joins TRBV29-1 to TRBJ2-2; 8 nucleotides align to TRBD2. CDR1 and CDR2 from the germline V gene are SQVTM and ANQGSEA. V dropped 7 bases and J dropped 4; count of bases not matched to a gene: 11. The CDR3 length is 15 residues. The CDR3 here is CSGRKTAGGTGELFF. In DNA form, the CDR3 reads TGCAGCGGCCGGAAGACCGCGGGGGGCACCGGGGAGCTGTTTTTT.

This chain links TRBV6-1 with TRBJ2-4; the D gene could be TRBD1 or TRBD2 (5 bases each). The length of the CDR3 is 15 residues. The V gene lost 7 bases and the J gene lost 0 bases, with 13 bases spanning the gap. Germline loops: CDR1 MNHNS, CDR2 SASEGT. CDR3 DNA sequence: TGTGCCAGCAACGAGGGACGGCTAGCCAAAAACATTCAGTACTTC. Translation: CASNEGRLAKNIQYF.

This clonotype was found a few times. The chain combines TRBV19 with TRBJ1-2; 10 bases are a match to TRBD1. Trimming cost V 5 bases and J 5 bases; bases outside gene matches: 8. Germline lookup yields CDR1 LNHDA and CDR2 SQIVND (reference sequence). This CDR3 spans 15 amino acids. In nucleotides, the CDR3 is TGTGCCAGTAGTTCCGGGACAGGGGATTTGTATGGCTACACCTTC. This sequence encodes CASSSGTGDLYGYTF.

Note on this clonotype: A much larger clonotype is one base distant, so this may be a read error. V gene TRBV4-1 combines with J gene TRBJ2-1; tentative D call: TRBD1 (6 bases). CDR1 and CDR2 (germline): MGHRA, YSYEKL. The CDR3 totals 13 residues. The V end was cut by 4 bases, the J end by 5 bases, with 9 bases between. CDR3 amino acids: CASSPRTDNEQFF. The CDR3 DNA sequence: TGCGCCAGCAGCCCTCGGACAGACAATGAGCAGTTCTTC.

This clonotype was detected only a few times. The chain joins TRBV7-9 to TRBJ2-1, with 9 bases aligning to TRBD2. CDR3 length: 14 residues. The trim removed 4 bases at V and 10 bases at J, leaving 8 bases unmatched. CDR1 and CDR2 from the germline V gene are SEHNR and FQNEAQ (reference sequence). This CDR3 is CASSSPLSGGEQFF. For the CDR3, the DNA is TGTGCCAGCAGCTCCCCTCTTAGCGGGGGCGAGCAGTTCTTC.

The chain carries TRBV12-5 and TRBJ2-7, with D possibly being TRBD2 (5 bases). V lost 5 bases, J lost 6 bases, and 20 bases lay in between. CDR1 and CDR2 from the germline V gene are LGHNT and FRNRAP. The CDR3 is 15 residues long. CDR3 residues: CASGAHTGKVAEQYV. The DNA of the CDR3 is TGTGCTAGTGGTGCTCACACGGGGAAGGTGGCCGAGCAGTACGTC.

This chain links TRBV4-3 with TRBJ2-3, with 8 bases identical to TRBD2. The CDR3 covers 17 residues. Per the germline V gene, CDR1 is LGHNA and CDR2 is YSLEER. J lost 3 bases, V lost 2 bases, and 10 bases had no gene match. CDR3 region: CASSQSPSGLGTDTQYF. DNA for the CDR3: TGCGCCAGCAGCCAATCTCCCTCGGGACTAGGTACAGATACGCAGTATTTT.

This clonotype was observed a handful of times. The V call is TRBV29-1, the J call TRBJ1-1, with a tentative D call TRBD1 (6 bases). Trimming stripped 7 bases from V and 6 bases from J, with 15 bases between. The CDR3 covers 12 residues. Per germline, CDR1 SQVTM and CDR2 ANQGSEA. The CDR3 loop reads CSAGRGQPEAFF. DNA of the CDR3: TGCAGCGCCGGCCGGGGGCAGCCTGAAGCTTTCTTT.